These T cell receptor beta chains were read from a single sample in a study of cytomegalovirus exposure and HLA in healthy donors. Sequencing was performed with immunoSEQ multiplex PCR; in TCRdb, only in-frame clones are kept and a portion is missing. The ten most abundant clones cover roughly 13% of a sample with under 90,000 clones. Sequenced sample: PBMCs. Receptors originate from a man between 45 and 60 years old in good health and CMV-seropositive. Each CDR3 is given with its conserved first and last residue. The D gene is left open where the match is weak.

d_gene: .
j_gene: TRBJ2-7
v_gene: TRBV9
CDR3nt: TGTGCCAGCAGCGTAGGAATGGGGGCAGGGGATCCTCCCTACGAGCAGTACTTC
CDR3aa: CASSVGMGAGDPPYEQYF

d_gene: .
j_gene: TRBJ2-5
v_gene: TRBV11-2
CDR3nt: TGTGCCAGCACTTCATTGTGGGAGGAGACCCAGTACTTC
CDR3aa: CASTSLWEETQYF

d_gene: .
j_gene: TRBJ2-5
v_gene: TRBV5-1
CDR3nt: TGCGCCAGCAGCTTGGCACAGGGCTGGGGAGAGACCCAGTACTTC
CDR3aa: CASSLAQGWGETQYF

d_gene: .
j_gene: TRBJ1-1
v_gene: TRBV6-5
CDR3nt: TGTGCCAGCAGTGCGGGACCAATGAACACTGAAGCTTTCTTT
CDR3aa: CASSAGPMNTEAFF

d_gene: .
j_gene: TRBJ2-6
v_gene: TRBV19
CDR3nt: TGTGCCAGTAATCAGGGGAGGGCTGGGGCCAACGTCCTGACTTTC
CDR3aa: CASNQGRAGANVLTF

d_gene: .
j_gene: TRBJ2-1
v_gene: TRBV7-3
CDR3nt: TGTGCCAGCAGGGAGGGGGCACAGAACAATGAGCAGTTCTTC
CDR3aa: CASREGAQNNEQFF

d_gene: .
j_gene: TRBJ1-2
v_gene: TRBV7-9
CDR3nt: TGTGCCAGCAGCTTTGGGAGTTCGGATGGCTACACCTTC
CDR3aa: CASSFGSSDGYTF

d_gene: TRBD1
j_gene: TRBJ1-1
v_gene: TRBV4-2
CDR3nt: TGTGCCAGCAGCGATCCGGGACAGCCGAACACTGAAGCTTTCTTT
CDR3aa: CASSDPGQPNTEAFF

d_gene: TRBD1
j_gene: TRBJ2-5
v_gene: TRBV6-1
CDR3nt: TGTGCCAGCAGTGAACCGGGACAGATTTGGGAGACCCAGTACTTC
CDR3aa: CASSEPGQIWETQYF

d_gene: TRBD1
j_gene: TRBJ2-5
v_gene: TRBV6-5
CDR3nt: TGTGCCAGCAGTAGGGACAGCCCTTGGGGGACCCAGTACTTC
CDR3aa: CASSRDSPWGTQYF

d_gene: .
j_gene: TRBJ2-3
v_gene: TRBV9
CDR3nt: TGTGCCAGCAGCAGAAATAGCGGTACAGATACGCAGTATTTT
CDR3aa: CASSRNSGTDTQYF

d_gene: .
j_gene: TRBJ1-5
v_gene: TRBV12-5
CDR3nt: TGTGCTAGTGGTTTGGGGACAGGCAATCAGCCCCAGCATTTT
CDR3aa: CASGLGTGNQPQHF

d_gene: TRBD1
j_gene: TRBJ1-4
v_gene: TRBV5-4
CDR3nt: TGTGCCAGCAGCCATGGCGGGACAGCCGAAAAACTGTTTTTT
CDR3aa: CASSHGGTAEKLFF

d_gene: .
j_gene: TRBJ1-5
v_gene: TRBV7-2
CDR3nt: TGTGCCAGCAGCTTAGTATGGTCGGGGAATCAGCCCCAGCATTTT
CDR3aa: CASSLVWSGNQPQHF

d_gene: .
j_gene: TRBJ1-1
v_gene: TRBV5-1
CDR3nt: TGCGCCAGCAGCTTGGGTCAGGGTAATGAAGCTTTCTTT
CDR3aa: CASSLGQGNEAFF

d_gene: TRBD1
j_gene: TRBJ1-2
v_gene: TRBV4-2
CDR3nt: TGTGCCAGCAGCCAAGAGCAGGGGGCGTATGGCTACACCTTC
CDR3aa: CASSQEQGAYGYTF

d_gene: .
j_gene: TRBJ1-5
v_gene: TRBV18
CDR3nt: TGTGCCAGCTCACGACTCGACGGTCTACAGCCCCAGCATTTT
CDR3aa: CASSRLDGLQPQHF

d_gene: TRBD2
j_gene: TRBJ2-1
v_gene: TRBV11-2
CDR3nt: TGTGCCAGCAGTTTCAGGGGACTAGCGTTCAATGAGCAGTTCTTC
CDR3aa: CASSFRGLAFNEQFF

d_gene: .
j_gene: TRBJ2-5
v_gene: TRBV12-5
CDR3nt: TGTGCTAGTGGTTTTGACACTCAGATCCAAGAGACCCAGTACTTC
CDR3aa: CASGFDTQIQETQYF

d_gene: TRBD2
j_gene: TRBJ2-1
v_gene: TRBV10-2
CDR3nt: TGCGCCAGCAGTCCGGGACTAGGGGAGCAGTTCTTC
CDR3aa: CASSPGLGEQFF

d_gene: TRBD1
j_gene: TRBJ1-3
v_gene: TRBV5-1
CDR3nt: TGCGCCAGCAGCTTTTCTACAGGGGCCGGAAACACCATATATTTT
CDR3aa: CASSFSTGAGNTIYF

d_gene: .
j_gene: TRBJ2-7
v_gene: TRBV6-6
CDR3nt: TGTGCCAGCAGGAAGTGGGCGGGCGGAGACACCTACGAGCAGTACTTC
CDR3aa: CASRKWAGGDTYEQYF

d_gene: .
j_gene: TRBJ1-4
v_gene: TRBV19
CDR3nt: TGTGCCAGTAGTACTGGGGGAGCGGGTGAAAAACTGTTTTTT
CDR3aa: CASSTGGAGEKLFF

d_gene: TRBD1
j_gene: TRBJ2-3
v_gene: TRBV7-3
CDR3nt: TGTGCCAGCAGCCCGGACAGGCCAGAGGGCACAGATACGCAGTATTTT
CDR3aa: CASSPDRPEGTDTQYF

d_gene: .
j_gene: TRBJ2-5
v_gene: TRBV5-1
CDR3nt: TGCGCCAGCAGCTTTCTGGAGTACCAAGAGACCCAGTACTTC
CDR3aa: CASSFLEYQETQYF

d_gene: .
j_gene: TRBJ1-2
v_gene: TRBV19
CDR3nt: TGTGCCAGTAGTATAGGGACGGGGAACTATGGCTACACCTTC
CDR3aa: CASSIGTGNYGYTF

d_gene: TRBD2
j_gene: TRBJ2-7
v_gene: TRBV7-6
CDR3nt: TGTGCCAGCAGCCCACGGACTAGCGGGAGACCGGGAGAGCAGTACTTC
CDR3aa: CASSPRTSGRPGEQYF

d_gene: TRBD1
j_gene: TRBJ1-1
v_gene: TRBV6-1
CDR3nt: TGTGCCAGCAGTGTTGGGACAGGGGTTGGTGAAGCTTTCTTT
CDR3aa: CASSVGTGVGEAFF

d_gene: .
j_gene: TRBJ1-2
v_gene: TRBV2
CDR3nt: TGTGCCAGCAGTGAAAATACAGGGCCTAACTATGGCTACACCTTC
CDR3aa: CASSENTGPNYGYTF

d_gene: .
j_gene: TRBJ1-4
v_gene: TRBV18
CDR3nt: TGTGCCAGCTCACCAGGTGATCAGGGGAATGAAAAACTGTTTTTT
CDR3aa: CASSPGDQGNEKLFF

d_gene: .
j_gene: TRBJ1-6
v_gene: TRBV6-1
CDR3nt: TGTGCCAGCAGTCTTTGGCTCGTTAATTCACCCCTCCACTTT
CDR3aa: CASSLWLVNSPLHF

d_gene: TRBD1
j_gene: TRBJ2-3
v_gene: TRBV6-4
CDR3nt: TGTGCCAGCAGCCTTACAGGGGCCGATACGCAGTATTTT
CDR3aa: CASSLTGADTQYF

d_gene: .
j_gene: TRBJ1-2
v_gene: TRBV21-1
CDR3nt: TGTGCCAGCAGCCCCCTTCCCCGGCGGATCTATGGCTACACCTTC
CDR3aa: CASSPLPRRIYGYTF

d_gene: TRBD1
j_gene: TRBJ1-3
v_gene: TRBV5-6
CDR3nt: TGTGCCAGCAGCGGGACAGGGGGCTCTGGAAACACCATATATTTT
CDR3aa: CASSGTGGSGNTIYF

d_gene: .
j_gene: TRBJ2-2
v_gene: TRBV19
CDR3nt: TGTGCCAGTAGTCCGCAGGGTACCAGCACCGGGGAGCTGTTTTTT
CDR3aa: CASSPQGTSTGELFF

d_gene: .
j_gene: TRBJ1-2
v_gene: TRBV18
CDR3nt: TGTGCCAGCTCACCCGGAGGGAACTATGGCTACACCTTC
CDR3aa: CASSPGGNYGYTF

d_gene: .
j_gene: TRBJ2-2
v_gene: TRBV7-7
CDR3nt: TGTGCCAGCAGCTTATCCGGTACCGGGGAGCTGTTTTTT
CDR3aa: CASSLSGTGELFF

d_gene: .
j_gene: TRBJ2-5
v_gene: TRBV4-2
CDR3nt: TGTGCCAGCAGCCCACAGAGGGAAGAGACCCAGTACTTC
CDR3aa: CASSPQREETQYF

d_gene: .
j_gene: TRBJ1-1
v_gene: TRBV19
CDR3nt: TGTGCCAGTAGTATAGATGCCCCGTGGGGGGGGGATGTCGACACTGAAGCTTTCTTT
CDR3aa: CASSIDAPWGGDVDTEAFF

d_gene: .
j_gene: TRBJ2-6
v_gene: TRBV5-4
CDR3nt: TGTGCCAGCCACGGGCGGGCTGGGGCCAACGTCCTGACTTTC
CDR3aa: CASHGRAGANVLTF

d_gene: .
j_gene: TRBJ1-2
v_gene: TRBV27
CDR3nt: TGTGCCAGCAGAGGTAGGGAGGGTGGGGTATATGGCTACACCTTC
CDR3aa: CASRGREGGVYGYTF

d_gene: .
j_gene: TRBJ1-2
v_gene: TRBV18
CDR3nt: TGTGCCAGCTCACCCCCCTCGACTAGGGGCAATGGCTACACCTTC
CDR3aa: CASSPPSTRGNGYTF

d_gene: .
j_gene: TRBJ1-5
v_gene: TRBV27
CDR3nt: TGTGCCAGCAGCCCAGGTCCTCGGGGGGACAATCAGCCCCAGCATTTT
CDR3aa: CASSPGPRGDNQPQHF

d_gene: .
j_gene: TRBJ1-1
v_gene: TRBV18
CDR3nt: TGTGCCAGCTCACAACAGACAGGGAACACTGAAGCTTTCTTT
CDR3aa: CASSQQTGNTEAFF

d_gene: .
j_gene: TRBJ1-5
v_gene: TRBV19
CDR3nt: TGTGCCAGTACCATGGGGGGGGCCTACGGTAGGGGCAATCAGCCCCAGCATTTT
CDR3aa: CASTMGGAYGRGNQPQHF

d_gene: .
j_gene: TRBJ2-1
v_gene: TRBV5-1
CDR3nt: TGCGCCAGCAAGGGACTTGACTACAATGAGCAGTTCTTC
CDR3aa: CASKGLDYNEQFF

d_gene: .
j_gene: TRBJ1-4
v_gene: TRBV6-1
CDR3nt: TGTGCCAGCAGTGAAGCCTCCCGGGTTAATGAAAAACTGTTTTTT
CDR3aa: CASSEASRVNEKLFF

d_gene: .
j_gene: TRBJ2-1
v_gene: TRBV7-9
CDR3nt: TGTGCCAGCAGCTCTTTGAACTGGAGAGGTGACGACAATGAGCAGTTCTTC
CDR3aa: CASSSLNWRGDDNEQFF

d_gene: .
j_gene: TRBJ2-5
v_gene: TRBV4-1
CDR3nt: TGCGCCAGCAGCCGCGTCCTTGCAAATCAAGAGACCCAGTACTTC
CDR3aa: CASSRVLANQETQYF

d_gene: .
j_gene: TRBJ2-5
v_gene: TRBV5-1
CDR3nt: TGCGCCAGCAGCTTGGAAGGTACAGGGGAGACCCAGTACTTC
CDR3aa: CASSLEGTGETQYF

d_gene: .
j_gene: TRBJ2-7
v_gene: TRBV5-1
CDR3nt: TGCGCCAGCAGCTTGATGGGAGGCCCCTACGAGCAGTACTTC
CDR3aa: CASSLMGGPYEQYF

d_gene: .
j_gene: TRBJ1-1
v_gene: TRBV6-1
CDR3nt: TGTGCCAGCAACAACCCGGGGGTGGAAGCTTTCTTT
CDR3aa: CASNNPGVEAFF